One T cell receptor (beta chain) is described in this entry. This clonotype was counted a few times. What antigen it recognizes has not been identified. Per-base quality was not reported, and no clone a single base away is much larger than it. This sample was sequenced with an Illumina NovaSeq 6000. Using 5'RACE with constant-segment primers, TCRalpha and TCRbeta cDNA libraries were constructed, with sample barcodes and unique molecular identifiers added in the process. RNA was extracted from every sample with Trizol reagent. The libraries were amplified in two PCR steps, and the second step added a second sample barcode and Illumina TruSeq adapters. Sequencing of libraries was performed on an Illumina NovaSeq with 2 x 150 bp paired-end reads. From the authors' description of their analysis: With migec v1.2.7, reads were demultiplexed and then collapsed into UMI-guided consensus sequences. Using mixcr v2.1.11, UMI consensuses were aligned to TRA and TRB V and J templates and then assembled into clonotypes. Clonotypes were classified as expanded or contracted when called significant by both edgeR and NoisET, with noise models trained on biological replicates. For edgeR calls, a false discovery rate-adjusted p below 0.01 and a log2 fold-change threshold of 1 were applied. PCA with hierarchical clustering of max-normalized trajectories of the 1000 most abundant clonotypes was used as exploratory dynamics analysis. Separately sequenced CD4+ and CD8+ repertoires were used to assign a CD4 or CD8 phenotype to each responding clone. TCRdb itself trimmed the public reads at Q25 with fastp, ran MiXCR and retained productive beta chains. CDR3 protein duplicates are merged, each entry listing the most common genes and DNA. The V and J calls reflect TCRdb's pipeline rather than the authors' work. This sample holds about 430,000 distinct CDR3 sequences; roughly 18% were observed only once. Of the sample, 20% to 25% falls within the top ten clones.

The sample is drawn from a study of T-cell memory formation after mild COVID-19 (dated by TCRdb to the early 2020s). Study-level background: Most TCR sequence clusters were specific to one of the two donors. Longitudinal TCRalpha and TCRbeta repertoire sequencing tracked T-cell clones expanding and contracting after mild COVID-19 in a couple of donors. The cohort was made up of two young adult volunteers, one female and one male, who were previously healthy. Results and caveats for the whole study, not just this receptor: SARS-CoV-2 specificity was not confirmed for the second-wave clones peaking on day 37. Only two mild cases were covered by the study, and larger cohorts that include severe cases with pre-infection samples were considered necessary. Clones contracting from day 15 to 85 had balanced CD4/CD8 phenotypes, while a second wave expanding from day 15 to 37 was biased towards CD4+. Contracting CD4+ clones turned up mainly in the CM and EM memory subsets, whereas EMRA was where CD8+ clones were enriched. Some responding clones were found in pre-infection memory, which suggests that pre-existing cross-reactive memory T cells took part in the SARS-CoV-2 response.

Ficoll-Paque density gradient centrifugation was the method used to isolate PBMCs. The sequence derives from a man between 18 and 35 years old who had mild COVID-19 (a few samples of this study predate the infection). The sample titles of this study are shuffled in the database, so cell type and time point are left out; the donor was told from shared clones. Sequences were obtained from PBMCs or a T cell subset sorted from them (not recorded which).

The sequenced DNA is TGTGCCAGCAGTTATGACCTAGAAGGGGACACTGAAGCTTTCTTT. This encodes CASSYDLEGDTEAFF. This receptor chain uses TRBV6-1 and TRBJ1-1; a weak D assignment points to TRBD1 (5 bases agree). The germline V gene sets CDR1 to MNHNS and CDR2 to SASEGT. V lost 5 bases and J lost 3 bases; the stretch between them is 16 bases long. CDR3 length: 15 amino acids, cysteine to phenylalanine. The entry retains the CDR3 DNA only, 45 bases that are in frame from base 1.